Each of the 5 T cell receptor beta chains below was sequenced from the same sample in a study of molecular identifiers for immune sequencing clone quantification. TCRdb re-called the PCR reads through MiXCR, storing one row per CDR3 protein. The table lists about half a million distinct CDR3 sequences, 20% to 25% of them singletons. Sequences were obtained from naive CD8+ T cells from blood, with Jurkat cell RNA spiked in. The subset here: FACS-sorted CD8+CD4-CCR7+CD45RA+ naive T cells. Source of these receptors: a human donor in good health. Some libraries in this study had Jurkat cell RNA spiked in.

This clonotype has ten or more counts. V usage is TRBV6-1 and J usage is TRBJ2-7; D remains unclear. This CDR3 is 13 amino acids long. The V gene lost 0 bases and the J gene lost 3 bases, with 6 bases spanning the gap. Germline CDR1 and CDR2: MNHNS and SASEGT. CDR3 region: CASSEADLYEQYF. CDR3 nucleotide sequence: TGTGCCAGCAGTGAAGCGGATCTCTACGAGCAGTACTTC.

In its sample, this clonotype was seen a few times. The chain joins TRBV3-1 to TRBJ2-1, with no clear D. The CDR3 contains 12 residues. Germline V gene lookup returns CDR1 LGHDT and CDR2 YNNKEL (reference sequence). Trimming took 4 bases from V and 8 from J, leaving 9 bases between them. Here the CDR3 reads CASSPRFDEQFF. The CDR3 DNA follows: TGTGCCAGCAGCCCCCGGTTTGATGAGCAGTTCTTC.

In its sample, this clonotype was seen many times. The V call is TRBV6-2 or TRBV6-3, the J call TRBJ1-5, with D possibly being TRBD1 (5 bases). The length of the CDR3 is 15 residues. Germline-derived CDR1 and CDR2 are MNHEY and SVGEGT. V lost 7 bases and J 2 bases, leaving 15 bases between the germline ends. The CDR3 protein is CASTTRGYGNQPQHF. CDR3 coding DNA: TGTGCCAGCACCACCCGGGGGTACGGCAATCAGCCCCAGCATTTT.

This clonotype was recorded at least ten times. The chain couples TRBV28 to TRBJ1-6, with unresolved D. V was trimmed by 7 bases and J by 7 bases, leaving 17 bases between them. The CDR3 is 15 amino acids. Germline V lookup: CDR1 MDHEN, CDR2 SYDVKM. The CDR3 nucleotides read TGTGCCAGCACGCACCTTCTGACTGGAAATTCACCCCTCCACTTT. As protein: CASTHLLTGNSPLHF.

J is TRBJ2-3 and V is TRBV12-3 or TRBV12-4; D is undetermined. CDR3 size: 14 residues. With 6 bases removed from V and 2 bases from J, the gap between germline ends came to 12 bases. CDR3: CASSPRHNTDTQYF. The CDR3 nucleotides read TGTGCCAGCAGCCCTCGACATAACACAGATACGCAGTATTTT.